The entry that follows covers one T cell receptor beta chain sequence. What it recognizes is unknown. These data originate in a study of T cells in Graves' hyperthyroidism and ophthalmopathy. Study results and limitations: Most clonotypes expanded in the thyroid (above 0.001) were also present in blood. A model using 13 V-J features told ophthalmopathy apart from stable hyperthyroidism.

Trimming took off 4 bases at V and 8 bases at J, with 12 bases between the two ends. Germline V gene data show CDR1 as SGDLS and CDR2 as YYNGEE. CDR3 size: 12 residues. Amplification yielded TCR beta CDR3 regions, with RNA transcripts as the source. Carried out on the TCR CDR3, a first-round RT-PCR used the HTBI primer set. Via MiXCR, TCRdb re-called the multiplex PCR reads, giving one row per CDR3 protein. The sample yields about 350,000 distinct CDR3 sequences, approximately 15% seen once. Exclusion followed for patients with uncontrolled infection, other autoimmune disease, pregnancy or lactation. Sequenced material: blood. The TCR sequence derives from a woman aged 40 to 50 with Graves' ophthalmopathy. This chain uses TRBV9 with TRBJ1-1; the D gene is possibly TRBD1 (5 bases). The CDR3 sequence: CASSREGFEAFF. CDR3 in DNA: TGTGCCAGCAGCCGAGAGGGGTTCGAAGCTTTCTTT. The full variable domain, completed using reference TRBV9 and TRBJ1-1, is DSGVTQTPKHLITATGQRVTLRCSPRSGDLSVYWYQQSLDQGLQFLIQYYNGEERAKGNILERFSAQQFPDLHSELNLSSLELGDSALYFCASSREGFEAFFGQGTRLTVV.